The 29 T cell receptor beta chains presented below share a single source sample, sequenced in a study of siplizumab effects on memory and regulatory T cells. TCRdb keeps only in-frame clones here, not all; method: immunoSEQ multiplex PCR. The table has over 65,000 clones, 85% to 95% seen once; the top ten hold roughly 18%. The sequenced material came from CD8+ T cells sorted from blood. All receptors derive from a human donor in good health.

The gene calls are TRBV27 and TRBJ1-5, with D possibly TRBD1 on 5 matching bases. This CDR3 has 15 residues. CDR1 is MNHEY, CDR2 SMNVEV, per germline (reference sequence). V lost 7 bases to trimming and J lost 4 bases, with 17 bases between them. CDR3 nucleotide sequence: TGTGCCAGCACCTCATTGGCAGGGCGAAATCAGCCCCAGCATTTT. Amino acids: CASTSLAGRNQPQHF.

V usage is TRBV9 and J usage is TRBJ2-1; no clear D gene. The germline gives CDR1 SGDLS, CDR2 YYNGEE. The CDR3 sequence is 15 residues long. V was shortened by 4 bases and J by 3 bases, with 14 bases between the two germline ends. The CDR3 DNA reads as TGTGCCAGCAGCCCCGTCTTGGCGGACTACAATGAGCAGTTCTTC. Its protein is CASSPVLADYNEQFF.

V usage is TRBV9 and J usage is TRBJ2-1; tentatively, D is TRBD1 (5 bases). The ends were cut back, 0 bases at V and 2 bases at J, with 6 bases in the middle. Germline CDR1 reads SGDLS; CDR2 reads YYNGEE. The CDR3 runs to 14 residues. CDR3 in DNA: TGTGCCAGCAGCGTAGAAGGGGCCTACAATGAGCAGTTCTTC. Encoded protein: CASSVEGAYNEQFF.

The chain employs TRBV7-6 and TRBJ2-1; D gene uncertain. Trimming left V 3 bases short and J 4 bases short, with 10 bases between. CDR3 length: 14 residues. Germline CDR1 SGHVS, CDR2 FNYEAQ. Here the CDR3 reads CASSLESGYNEQFF. In DNA, the CDR3 is TGTGCCAGCAGCTTGGAGTCAGGATACAATGAGCAGTTCTTC.

The chain uses TRBV2 and TRBJ2-7; D call uncertain. Per the germline V gene, CDR1 is SNHLY and CDR2 is FYNNEI. The CDR3 is 16 amino acids. Trimming cost V 1 base and J 3 bases, with 16 bases left between them. CDR3 nucleotide sequence: TGTGCCAGCAGTGAAGGTTCTACCGAGAGCCTCTACGAGCAGTACTTC. Residues: CASSEGSTESLYEQYF.

V gene TRBV6-5 combines with J gene TRBJ2-2; 7 bases line up with TRBD1. J gave up 7 bases and V 0 bases, and 8 bases lay outside the gene matches. This CDR3 is built from 16 residues. Germline V gene sequence: CDR1 MNHEY, CDR2 SVGAGI. The CDR3 here is CASSYSIDRVVGELFF. In DNA, the CDR3 is TGTGCCAGCAGTTACTCCATAGACAGGGTGGTCGGGGAGCTGTTTTTT.

The rearrangement joins TRBV14 to TRBJ2-1; D is perhaps TRBD2 (6 bases). This CDR3 is 16 amino acids long. The germline CDR1 and CDR2 sequences are SGHDN and FVKESK. The germline V and J ends were trimmed by 0 bases and 5 bases, with 14 bases remaining between them. The CDR3 nucleotides read TGTGCCAGCAGCCAAGATATTAGCGGAGTCAACAATGAGCAGTTCTTC. Translated, it gives CASSQDISGVNNEQFF. The whole variable domain, remainder taken from reference TRBV14 and TRBJ2-1, is EAGVTQFPSHSVIEKGQTVTLRCDPISGHDNLYWYRRVMGKEIKFLLHFVKESKQDESGMPNNRFLAERTGGTYSTLKVQPAELEDSGVYFCASSQDISGVNNEQFFGPGTRLTVL.

The chain combines TRBV7-9 with TRBJ1-1; no clear D. CDR1 is SEHNR and CDR2 is FQNEAQ in the germline V gene (reference sequence). This CDR3 region has 12 residues. Trimming left V 4 bases short and J 7 bases short, with 10 bases between. The CDR3 DNA sequence: TGTGCCAGCAGCTCAGTCGGCAATGAAGCTTTCTTT. It is translated as CASSSVGNEAFF.

This chain uses TRBV5-3 with TRBJ2-4; 10 positions agree with TRBD2. TRBV5-3 is treated as an ORF (open reading frame) with a function not yet certain. Trimming took 6 bases from V and 3 from J; bases not matched to a gene: 6. The CDR3 runs 15 residues. The CDR3 DNA reads as TGTGCCAGAACTAGCGGGAGTATTGGCAAAAACATTCAGTACTTC. Protein: CARTSGSIGKNIQYF.

This rearrangement joins TRBV6-5 to TRBJ1-5; 7 bases map to TRBD1. The CDR3 totals 14 residues. Germline loops: CDR1 MNHEY, CDR2 SVGAGI. The V and J ends lost 2 bases and 4 bases, in that order; junction bases with no gene match: 2. The CDR3 region is CASSYGQENQPQHF. The CDR3 DNA is TGTGCCAGCAGTTACGGACAGGAAAATCAGCCCCAGCATTTT.

This clone was observed once. The genes are TRBV9 and TRBJ2-5; TRBD2 agrees at 9 bases. Trimming removed 3 bases from V and 4 bases from J; junction bases left unmatched: 10. The CDR3 loop spans 16 amino acids. The germline CDR1 and CDR2 sequences are SGDLS and YYNGEE. This CDR3 is CASSAEAGGVGETQYF. Written as DNA, the CDR3 is TGTGCCAGCAGCGCCGAAGCGGGAGGCGTCGGAGAGACCCAGTACTTC.

The rearrangement joins TRBV29-1 to TRBJ2-7, with D maybe TRBD2 (7 bases). V lost 4 bases, J lost 4 bases, and 20 bases lay in between. CDR1 and CDR2 (germline): SQVTM, ANQGSEA. The CDR3 consists of 15 residues. Here the CDR3 reads CSVVGPGGLSYEQYF. The CDR3 DNA reads as TGCAGCGTTGTTGGCCCCGGGGGGCTCTCGTACGAGCAGTACTTC.

V is TRBV14 and J is TRBJ2-1; no reliable D call. CDR3 length: 14 residues. The germline V and J ends were trimmed by 0 bases and 4 bases, with 7 bases remaining between them. Germline CDR1 and CDR2: SGHDN and FVKESK. CDR3 coding DNA: TGTGCCAGCAGCCAAGAATCAAGGTACAATGAGCAGTTCTTC. Its protein is CASSQESRYNEQFF. The whole variable domain, filled in from reference TRBV14 and TRBJ2-1, reads EAGVTQFPSHSVIEKGQTVTLRCDPISGHDNLYWYRRVMGKEIKFLLHFVKESKQDESGMPNNRFLAERTGGTYSTLKVQPAELEDSGVYFCASSQESRYNEQFFGPGTRLTVL.

This chain connects TRBV5-4 to TRBJ1-1; 7 nucleotides match TRBD1. CDR3 length: 16 residues. Germline V gene data show CDR1 as SGHNT and CDR2 as YYREEE (reference sequence). The ends lost 2 bases at V and 5 bases at J; junction bases unmatched: 12. CDR3 coding DNA: TGTGCCAGCAGCTTACTACAGGGGACCGAGGGGACTGAAGCTTTCTTT. This sequence encodes CASSLLQGTEGTEAFF.

This chain uses TRBV7-9 with TRBJ2-2, with D uncertain. Germline V gene lookup returns CDR1 SEHNR and CDR2 FQNEAQ (reference sequence). The V and J ends lost 3 bases and 4 bases respectively, with 6 bases between them. The length of the CDR3 is 13 residues. Written as DNA, the CDR3 is TGTGCCAGCAGCTTTATAGGCACCGGGGAGCTGTTTTTT. This codes for CASSFIGTGELFF.

The chain recombines TRBV13 with TRBJ2-3, with unresolved D. CDR1 PRHDT and CDR2 FYEKMQ come from the germline V gene (reference sequence). The V end lost 5 bases, the J end lost 5 bases, and 17 bases lay between the germline ends. This CDR3 is built from 15 residues. The CDR3 DNA follows: TGTGCCAGCAGCCGAGCAGCCGATATGCGAGATACGCAGTATTTT. Protein product: CASSRAADMRDTQYF.

The genes are TRBV12-5 and TRBJ2-7; the D gene is possibly TRBD2 (5 bases). The germline V gene has CDR1 LGHNT and CDR2 FRNRAP. This CDR3 has 14 amino acids. The V end was cut by 1 base, the J end by 2 bases, with 9 bases between. CDR3 region: CASGLGTGTYEQYF. The CDR3 coding sequence is TGTGCTAGTGGTTTGGGGACTGGTACCTACGAGCAGTACTTC. The full variable domain, rest sourced from reference TRBV12-5 and TRBJ2-7, is DARVTQTPRHKVTEMGQEVTMRCQPILGHNTVFWYRQTMMQGLELLAYFRNRAPLDDSGMPKDRFSAEMPDATLATLKIQPSEPRDSAVYFCASGLGTGTYEQYFGPGTRLTVT.

This chain uses TRBV10-3 with TRBJ1-4, with D possibly TRBD1 on 5 matching bases. Germline loops: CDR1 ENHRY, CDR2 SYGVKD. This CDR3 is built from 13 residues. The germline V and J ends were trimmed by 10 bases and 8 bases, with 17 bases remaining between them. CDR3 in DNA: TGTGCCACCACGGTTCCGGGGGGAGAAAAACTGTTTTTT. This codes for CATTVPGGEKLFF.

On this clone: Other DNA variants within this sample encode the same CDR3. The chain is built from TRBV7-9 and TRBJ2-1; no definite D call. CDR3 size: 11 residues. The V end lost 1 base, the J end lost 9 bases, and 4 bases lay between the germline ends. Germline V gives CDR1 SEHNR, CDR2 FQNEAQ (reference sequence). CDR3 in amino acids: CASSLGSEQFF. In nucleotides, the CDR3 is TGTGCCAGCAGCTTAGGTAGTGAGCAGTTCTTC.

The chain employs TRBV29-1 and TRBJ2-7; D perhaps matches TRBD1 (5 bases). This CDR3 has 13 residues. The V gene lost 4 bases and the J gene lost 4 bases, with 14 bases spanning the gap. Germline V gene data show CDR1 as SQVTM and CDR2 as ANQGSEA. CDR3 residues: CSVVAGNIYEQYF. CDR3 nucleotide sequence: TGCAGCGTTGTGGCAGGGAACATATACGAGCAGTACTTC.

The gene calls are TRBV6-1 and TRBJ1-5; a possible D gene is TRBD1 (6 bases). Germline V gene lookup returns CDR1 MNHNS and CDR2 SASEGT. The CDR3 sequence is 16 residues long. V lost 2 bases, J lost 0 bases, and 11 bases lay in between. The CDR3 sequence: CASSELRGYSNQPQHF. The CDR3 DNA reads as TGTGCCAGCAGTGAACTGAGGGGGTATAGCAATCAGCCCCAGCATTTT.

The chain joins TRBV9 to TRBJ2-7; maybe TRBD1 (6 bases). From germline, CDR1 is SGDLS and CDR2 YYNGEE. The ends were cut back, 1 base at V and 6 bases at J, with 8 bases in the middle. CDR3 length: 12 residues. For the CDR3, the DNA is TGTGCCAGCAGCGTACAGGGGAGCGAGCAGTACTTC. It translates to CASSVQGSEQYF.

J is TRBJ2-3 and V is TRBV6-1; the match to TRBD1 covers 7 bases. J was trimmed by 1 base and V by 2 bases; bases with no gene match: 3. Per the germline V gene, CDR1 is MNHNS and CDR2 is SASEGT. The CDR3 loop spans 15 amino acids. DNA of the CDR3: TGTGCCAGCAGTGAAAGTACAGGGGGCACAGATACGCAGTATTTT. It specifies CASSESTGGTDTQYF.

The chain uses TRBV7-9 and TRBJ2-7; 12 bases agree with TRBD2. The germline V gene encodes CDR1 SEHNR and CDR2 FQNEAQ (reference sequence). V gave up 3 bases and J gave up 4 bases; unmatched junction bases: 10. CDR3 length: 17 amino acids. The CDR3 is CASSFPRLAGDGYEQYF. The DNA for the CDR3 is TGTGCCAGCAGCTTTCCGAGACTAGCGGGAGATGGGTACGAGCAGTACTTC.

The genes are TRBV7-3 and TRBJ2-3; 10 positions agree with TRBD2. The trim removed 6 bases at V and 4 bases at J, leaving 4 bases unmatched. From germline, CDR1 is SGHTA and CDR2 FQGTGA. CDR3 length equals 14 residues. CDR3 coding DNA: TGTGCCAGCAGGCTCAGCGGGGGGGCAGATACGCAGTATTTT. Translated, it gives CASRLSGGADTQYF.

This chain uses TRBV19 with TRBJ1-4, with 7 positions matching TRBD1. The V segment lost 6 bases and the J segment 4 bases; nucleotides outside the gene matches: 5. Germline assignment: CDR1 LNHDA and CDR2 SQIVND (reference sequence). This CDR3 is 14 amino acids long. CDR3 sequence (DNA): TGTGCCAGTAGCTGGACAGGATATAATGAAAAACTGTTTTTT. Protein sequence: CASSWTGYNEKLFF.

Only a few counts were recorded for this clone. This chain joins TRBV27 and TRBJ1-5; unclear D gene. CDR1 and CDR2 from the germline V gene are MNHEY and SMNVEV (reference sequence). The CDR3 has 15 residues. The V gene lost 4 bases and the J gene lost 0 bases, with 10 bases spanning the gap. CDR3 in DNA: TGTGCCAGCAGTTCCCTTGGGCATAGCAATCAGCCCCAGCATTTT. Translating gives CASSSLGHSNQPQHF.

This clone appeared once. V is TRBV5-1 and J is TRBJ2-3; unclear D gene. This CDR3 spans 16 amino acids. Germline-derived CDR1 and CDR2 are SGHRS and YFSETQ. V was cut by 4 bases and J by 0 bases, with 15 bases left in between. The CDR3 loop is CASSRAPAPSTDTQYF. CDR3 nucleotides: TGCGCCAGCAGCCGGGCCCCGGCTCCTAGCACAGATACGCAGTATTTT.

The chain is built from TRBV5-1 and TRBJ2-1; D possibly matches TRBD1 or TRBD2 (6 bases each). The CDR3 is 12 residues long. Germline assignment: CDR1 SGHRS and CDR2 YFSETQ. Deletions cut 9 bases from V and 6 bases from J, with 13 bases between. The CDR3 nucleotides are TGCGCCACCAGAGAGGGGGGCAATGAGCAGTTCTTC. This encodes CATREGGNEQFF. The whole variable domain, filled in from reference TRBV5-1 and TRBJ2-1, reads KAGVTQTPRYLIKTRGQQVTLSCSPISGHRSVSWYQQTPGQGLQFLFEYFSETQRNKGNFPGRFSGRQFSNSRSEMNVSTLELGDSALYLCATREGGNEQFFGPGTRLTVL.